Listed below are T cell receptor beta chains from one sample, sequenced in a study of T cells after yellow fever vaccination. TCRdb analysed the 5' RACE reads with MiXCR anew, one entry per CDR3 protein. The table includes approximately 150,000 distinct CDR3 sequences, roughly 8% detected once. The input for sequencing was CD4+ T cells sorted from PBMCs, taken 5 days after the yellow fever booster vaccination. Receptors originate from a man aged 25 to 40 who received the YFV17D yellow fever vaccine. Both conserved end residues are part of each CDR3. D genes are given only for firm matches. Clone size appears in some rows only: once, few, many, or a class for an expanded clone.

>TRBJ2-1|many|TRBV7-2|15|TRBD2
TGTGCCAGCAATCCGGGACTAGCGGGAACCTATGAGCAGTTCTTC
CASNPGLAGTYEQFF
>TRBJ1-2|many|TRBV20-1|12|TRBD1
TGCAGTCGCAAGACAGGGGACTTTGGCTACACCTTC
CSRKTGDFGYTF
>TRBJ2-5|NA|TRBV7-8|13|NA
TGTGCCAGCAAAAGGGGGGGGCGCGAGACCCAGTACTTC
CASKRGGRETQYF
>TRBJ1-2|many|TRBV6-1|15|NA
TGTGCCAGCAGTGAATTCGGGGCTGCTAACTATGGCTACACCTTC
CASSEFGAANYGYTF
>TRBJ2-1|many|TRBV29-1|14|TRBD1
TGCAGCTGGACTTTGGGACAGGGGGCAAATGAGCAGTTCTTC
CSWTLGQGANEQFF
>TRBJ2-4|many|TRBV11-2|14|NA
TGTGCCAGCAGCTTATTAGCAGCTGAAAACATTCAGTACTTC
CASSLLAAENIQYF
>TRBJ2-5|many|TRBV20-1|19|TRBD2
TGCAGTGCTAGACCTCGGCTTCCGGGACTAGCGGGAGGTCTGGAGACCCAGTACTTC
CSARPRLPGLAGGLETQYF
>TRBJ2-5|few|TRBV7-2|12|NA
TGTGCCAGCAGCTATTCGGGGGAGACCCAGTACTTC
CASSYSGETQYF
>TRBJ2-3|many|TRBV20-1|14|NA
TGCAGTGCTAGAAGTGGCCCTAGCACAGATACGCAGTATTTT
CSARSGPSTDTQYF
>TRBJ2-7|NA|TRBV7-7|15|NA
TGTGCCAACATGAGGGAAATCGCGGGGATCTACGAGCACTACTTC
CANMREIAGIYEHYF
>TRBJ1-1|many|TRBV28|19|NA
TGTGCCAGCAGTTTCCCCCACCCCGGAAGGGGGATCAAAAACACTGAAGCTTTCTTT
CASSFPHPGRGIKNTEAFF
>TRBJ2-1|many|TRBV29-1|12|NA
TGCAGCCAAGGGTGGGGGAACAATGAGCAGTTCTTC
CSQGWGNNEQFF
>TRBJ2-5|many|TRBV6-2/TRBV6-3|15|NA
TGTGCCAGCAGCCTCAGACCAGGACAGACGGAGACCCAGTACTTC
CASSLRPGQTETQYF
>TRBJ2-1|few|TRBV7-8|15|NA
TGTGCCAGCAGCCCTTACGACCCTACCTACAATGAGCAGTTCTTC
CASSPYDPTYNEQFF
>TRBJ2-5|many|TRBV20-1|13|NA
TGCAGTGCTAGACGGGCGCAATTGGAGACCCAGTACTTC
CSARRAQLETQYF
>TRBJ2-2|NA|TRBV13|16|TRBD2
TGTGCCAGCAGTTTAAGGACTAGCGGAAACACCGGGGAGCTGTTTTTT
CASSLRTSGNTGELFF
>TRBJ2-3|many|TRBV4-2|16|NA
TGTGCCAGCAGCCACCCCGGGACTCGAAACACAGATACGCAGTATTTT
CASSHPGTRNTDTQYF
>TRBJ2-7|many|TRBV5-1|18|TRBD2
TGCGCCAGCAGCTTGGTCCCCCGGAGCGGGGATTCGCACTACGAGCAGTACTTC
CASSLVPRSGDSHYEQYF
>TRBJ2-1|many|TRBV29-1|12|NA
TGCAGCGTTCGGTTTAGGGTAGGTGAGCAGTTCTTC
CSVRFRVGEQFF
>TRBJ2-1|few|TRBV5-4|15|NA
TGTGCCAGCAGCTTGGCGGCAGGGAGGTACAATGAGCAGTTCTTC
CASSLAAGRYNEQFF
>TRBJ1-2|many|TRBV19|15|TRBD1
TGTGCCAGTAGTTTCAGGGCCGGGACAGCGGATGGCTACACCTTC
CASSFRAGTADGYTF
>TRBJ2-1|NA|TRBV7-9|15|TRBD2
TGTGCCAGCAGCTTAGACTCGGGAGGGTTCAATGAGCAGTTCTTC
CASSLDSGGFNEQFF